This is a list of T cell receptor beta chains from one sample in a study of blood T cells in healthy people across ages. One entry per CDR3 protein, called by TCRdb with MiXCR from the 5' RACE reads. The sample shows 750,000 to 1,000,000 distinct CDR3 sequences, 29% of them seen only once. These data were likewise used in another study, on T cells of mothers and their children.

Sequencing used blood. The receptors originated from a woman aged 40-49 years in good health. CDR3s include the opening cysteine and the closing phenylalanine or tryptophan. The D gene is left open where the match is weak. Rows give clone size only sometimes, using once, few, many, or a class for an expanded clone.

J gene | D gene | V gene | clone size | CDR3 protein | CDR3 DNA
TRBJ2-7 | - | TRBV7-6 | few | CASSSGQPGAYEQYF | TGTGCCAGCAGCTCGGGACAGCCGGGGGCCTACGAGCAGTACTTC
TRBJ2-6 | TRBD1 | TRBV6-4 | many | CASSGQGTGANVLTF | TGTGCCAGCAGTGGACAGGGGACTGGGGCCAACGTCCTGACTTTC
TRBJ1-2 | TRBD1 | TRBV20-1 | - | CSATPTGGDVFNYGYTF | TGCAGTGCTACCCCAACAGGGGGAGATGTATTTAACTATGGCTACACCTTC
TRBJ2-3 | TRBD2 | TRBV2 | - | CASRPTSGGRDTQYF | TGTGCCAGCAGACCGACTAGCGGGGGTAGGGATACGCAGTATTTT
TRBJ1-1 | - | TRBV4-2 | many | CASSQDRDFGRGQAFF | TGTGCCAGCAGCCAAGATCGGGACTTTGGGAGAGGCCAAGCTTTCTTT
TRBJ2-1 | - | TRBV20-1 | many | CSAERTPNEQFF | TGCAGTGCTGAAAGGACACCCAATGAGCAGTTCTTC
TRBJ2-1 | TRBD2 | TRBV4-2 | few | CASSRESSGGATYNEQFF | TGTGCCAGCAGCCGAGAAAGTAGCGGGGGGGCCACCTACAATGAGCAGTTCTTC
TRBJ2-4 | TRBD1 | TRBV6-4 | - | CASSSRDRGSKNIQYF | TGTGCCAGCAGTAGCCGGGACAGGGGGTCCAAAAACATTCAGTACTTC
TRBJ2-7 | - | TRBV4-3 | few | CASSHSKGNYEQYF | TGCGCCAGCAGCCACTCAAAGGGGAACTACGAGCAGTACTTC
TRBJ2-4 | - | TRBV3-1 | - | CASSQDLARPKNIQYF | TGTGCCAGCAGCCAAGATCTAGCCAGGCCCAAAAACATTCAGTACTTC
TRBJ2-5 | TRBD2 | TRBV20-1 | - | CSAANPGTSGMYF | TGCAGTGCCGCCAACCCCGGGACTAGCGGCATGTACTTC
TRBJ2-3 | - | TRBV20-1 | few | CSARDLGEDTQYF | TGCAGTGCTAGGGATCTCGGGGAAGATACGCAGTATTTT
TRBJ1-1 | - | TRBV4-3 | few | CASSWIRSNTEAFF | TGCGCCAGCAGTTGGATACGGTCGAACACTGAAGCTTTCTTT
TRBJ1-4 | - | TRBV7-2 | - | CASGLPANEKLFF | TGTGCCAGCGGTCTCCCAGCTAATGAAAAACTGTTTTTT
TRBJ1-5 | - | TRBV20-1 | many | CSASKGLNQPQHF | TGCAGTGCTAGCAAGGGCCTCAATCAGCCCCAGCATTTT
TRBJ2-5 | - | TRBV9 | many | CASSVGGRLQETQYF | TGTGCCAGCAGCGTAGGGGGCAGGCTTCAAGAGACCCAGTACTTC
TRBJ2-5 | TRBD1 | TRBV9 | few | CASSVAGGGLETQYF | TGTGCCAGCAGCGTGGCAGGGGGCGGGTTAGAGACCCAGTACTTC
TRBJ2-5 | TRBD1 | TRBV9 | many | CASSLVGTEETQYF | TGTGCCAGCAGCTTAGTCGGGACAGAAGAGACCCAGTACTTC
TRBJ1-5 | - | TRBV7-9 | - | CASSLETGSPNQPQHF | TGTGCCAGCAGCTTAGAAACAGGGTCCCCTAATCAGCCCCAGCATTTT
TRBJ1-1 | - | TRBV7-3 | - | CASSARGLFMNTEAFF | TGTGCCAGCAGTGCCCGAGGTCTTTTCATGAACACTGAAGCTTTCTTT
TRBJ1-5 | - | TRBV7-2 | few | CASSVGSTENQPQHF | TGTGCCAGCAGTGTGGGGTCGACGGAGAATCAGCCCCAGCATTTT
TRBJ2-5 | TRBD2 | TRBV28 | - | CASSLWGSGVQETQYF | TGTGCCAGCAGTTTATGGGGTAGCGGGGTTCAAGAGACCCAGTACTTC